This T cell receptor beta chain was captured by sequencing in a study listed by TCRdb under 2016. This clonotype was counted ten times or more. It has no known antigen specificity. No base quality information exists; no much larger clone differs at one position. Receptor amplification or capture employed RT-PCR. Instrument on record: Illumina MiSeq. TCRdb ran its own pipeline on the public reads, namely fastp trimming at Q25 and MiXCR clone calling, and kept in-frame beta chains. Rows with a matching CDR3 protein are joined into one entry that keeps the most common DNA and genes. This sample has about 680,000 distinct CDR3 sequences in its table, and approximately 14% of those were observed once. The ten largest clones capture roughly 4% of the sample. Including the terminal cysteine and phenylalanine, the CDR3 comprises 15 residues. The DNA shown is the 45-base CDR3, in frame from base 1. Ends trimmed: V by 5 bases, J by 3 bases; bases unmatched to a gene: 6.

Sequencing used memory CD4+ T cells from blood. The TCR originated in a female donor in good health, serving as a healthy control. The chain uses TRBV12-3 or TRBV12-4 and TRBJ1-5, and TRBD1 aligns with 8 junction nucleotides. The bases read TGTGCCAGCAGTGATCACAGGGGGAACAATCAGCCCCAGCATTTT. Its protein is CASSDHRGNNQPQHF.